Listed below are T cell receptor beta chains from one sample, sequenced in a study of T cells after yellow fever vaccination. Each CDR3 protein gets one entry after TCRdb re-called the 5' RACE reads with MiXCR. The sample contains about 240,000 distinct CDR3 sequences, about 7% of which appear only once. The sample in question was CD4+ T cells sorted from PBMCs, obtained 15 days after the yellow fever booster vaccination. The receptors come from a man aged 25 to 40 who received the YFV17D yellow fever vaccine. The CDR3 runs from the conserved cysteine through the conserved F or W. The order of the fields is clone size, J gene, D gene, CDR3 length, V gene, CDR3 protein, CDR3 DNA. The D gene is left open where the match is weak. Size values are once, few and many counts, or a class for expanded clones, and some rows have none.

.,TRBJ2-5,.,13,TRBV9,CASSARSYETQYF,TGTGCCAGCAGCGCACGCTCGTATGAGACCCAGTACTTC
.,TRBJ2-5,.,12,TRBV15,CATSRRGETQYF,TGTGCCACCAGCCGTCGGGGTGAGACCCAGTACTTC
many,TRBJ1-1,.,14,TRBV5-6,CASSPPAGSTEAFF,TGTGCCAGCAGCCCTCCGGCGGGGAGCACTGAAGCTTTCTTT
.,TRBJ2-5,.,15,TRBV3-1,CASSQLASIQETQYF,TGTGCCAGCAGCCAACTAGCGTCGATTCAAGAGACCCAGTACTTC
few,TRBJ2-1,TRBD2,17,TRBV9,CASSVGTSGRALNEQFF,TGTGCCAGCAGCGTCGGGACTAGCGGGAGAGCCCTAAATGAGCAGTTCTTC
.,TRBJ1-2,.,14,TRBV7-2,CASSPQKAADGYTF,TGTGCCAGCAGCCCCCAAAAGGCCGCGGATGGCTACACCTTC
few,TRBJ2-1,TRBD2,16,TRBV4-2,CASSQEGGGRGSEQFF,TGTGCCAGCAGCCAAGAAGGCGGCGGGAGAGGTAGCGAGCAGTTCTTC
few,TRBJ2-1,TRBD2,17,TRBV7-9,CASSSGGGFSSYNEQFF,TGTGCCAGCAGCTCCGGGGGGGGCTTTAGCTCCTACAATGAGCAGTTCTTC
many,TRBJ1-2,.,12,TRBV11-2,CASSFYFTGYTF,TGTGCCAGCAGTTTCTATTTCACTGGCTACACCTTC
many,TRBJ1-5,TRBD1,15,TRBV4-2,CASSQDGPGGQPQHF,TGTGCCAGCAGCCAAGATGGGCCAGGGGGTCAGCCCCAGCATTTT
many,TRBJ2-7,.,15,TRBV5-1,CASSFEQQRGYEQYF,TGCGCCAGCAGCTTCGAGCAACAAAGGGGGTACGAGCAGTACTTC
many,TRBJ1-1,.,12,TRBV20-1,CSARDPMGEAFF,TGCAGTGCTAGAGACCCAATGGGAGAAGCTTTCTTT
few,TRBJ1-3,.,17,TRBV29-1,CSVSPELGPQSGNTIYF,TGCAGCGTATCCCCGGAATTAGGCCCCCAATCTGGAAACACCATATATTTT
.,TRBJ2-1,.,19,TRBV5-1,CASSTRDPAGSRPYNEQFF,TGCGCCAGCAGTACCCGTGACCCGGCGGGTTCCCGGCCCTACAATGAGCAGTTCTTC
few,TRBJ2-3,.,14,TRBV29-1,CSVDLAVIPDTQYF,TGCAGCGTTGATTTAGCGGTGATCCCAGATACGCAGTATTTT
many,TRBJ2-1,TRBD1,15,TRBV20-1,CSASPRDRSDNEQFF,TGCAGTGCTAGTCCGCGGGACAGGTCTGACAATGAGCAGTTCTTC
.,TRBJ2-1,.,14,TRBV29-1,CSSSGGGSYNEQFF,TGCAGCTCGTCCGGAGGGGGCTCCTACAATGAGCAGTTCTTC
few,TRBJ1-1,.,15,TRBV6-5,CASSYSPRGGTEAFF,TGTGCCAGCAGTTACTCCCCCCGAGGGGGGACTGAAGCTTTCTTT
few,TRBJ2-1,TRBD2,18,TRBV4-3,CASSPRTSGGAQYNEQFF,TGCGCCAGCAGCCCCAGGACTAGCGGGGGGGCTCAGTACAATGAGCAGTTCTTC
many,TRBJ2-1,.,16,TRBV7-2,CASSLSSAVSYNEQFF,TGTGCCAGCAGCTTAAGTTCAGCGGTCTCCTACAATGAGCAGTTCTTC